Presented here are 10 T cell receptor beta chains from one specimen sequenced in a study of OX40 agonist ivuxolimab in advanced cancers. Generated by immunoSEQ multiplex PCR, the TCRdb table keeps only in-frame clones and is missing some. The sample consists of 95,000 to 150,000 clones, approximately 90% of them appearing once. The sequencing here drew on CD4+ or CD8+ T cells sorted from blood, taken in a trial of the OX40 agonist ivuxolimab. The receptors here all came from an adult with an advanced solid tumor such as melanoma, head and neck, liver or kidney cancer.

The chain uses TRBV5-6 and TRBJ1-4; no clear D. Germline lookup yields CDR1 SGHDT and CDR2 YYEEEE. V was clipped by 0 bases and J by 7 bases, with 13 bases between them. The CDR3 loop spans 15 amino acids. Here the CDR3 DNA reads TGTGCCAGCAGCTTGGGTCGGGTCATCGGTGAAAAACTGTTTTTT. This sequence encodes CASSLGRVIGEKLFF.

This chain joins TRBV6-1 and TRBJ1-2; TRBD1 agrees at 10 bases. Germline V gene lookup returns CDR1 MNHNS and CDR2 SASEGT. Trimming removed 7 bases from V and 7 bases from J; junction bases left unmatched: 9. The CDR3 spans 14 residues. The CDR3 DNA sequence: TGTGCCAGCATCACAGCCGGGACAGGGGTTGGCTACACCTTC. Amino acid sequence: CASITAGTGVGYTF.

This CDR3 reads CASSNGQEETQYF. The DNA of the CDR3 is TGTGCCAGCAGCAACGGACAGGAAGAGACCCAGTACTTC. This chain uses TRBV7-9 with TRBJ2-5; 7 bases map to TRBD1. Germline CDR1 SEHNR, CDR2 FQNEAQ (reference sequence). The V segment lost 5 bases and the J segment 3 bases; nucleotides outside the gene matches: 3. The CDR3 runs to 13 residues.

This clone was detected a few times. CDR3 DNA: TGTGCCAGCATCGGAAACCAACAGAACACCGGGGAGCTGTTTTTT. It encodes CASIGNQQNTGELFF. The chain recombines TRBV6-1 with TRBJ2-2; no firm D call. The CDR3 totals 15 residues. CDR1 MNHNS and CDR2 SASEGT come from the germline V gene. The V gene lost 7 bases and the J gene lost 1 base, with 13 bases spanning the gap.

V gene TRBV10-3 combines with J gene TRBJ2-7; 8 bases agree with TRBD1. J was trimmed by 7 bases and V by 10 bases; bases with no gene match: 15. The CDR3 covers 14 residues. Germline-derived CDR1 and CDR2 are ENHRY and SYGVKD. The CDR3 DNA sequence: TGTGCCACAGTTATTGGACAGGGCTCTGGGGAGCAGTACTTC. As protein: CATVIGQGSGEQYF.

The rearrangement links TRBV19 to TRBJ1-2; perhaps TRBD1 as D (6 bases). This CDR3 is 11 amino acids long. V gave up 8 bases and J gave up 11 bases, with 15 bases separating them. The germline V gene has CDR1 LNHDA and CDR2 SQIVND (reference sequence). CDR3 sequence (DNA): TGTGCCAGTGGTGAACACAGGGCTTACACCTTC. Amino acids: CASGEHRAYTF.

The J gene is TRBJ2-7, the V gene TRBV28; 7 bases agree with TRBD1. The CDR3 has 15 amino acids. V lost 6 bases, J lost 1 base, and 9 bases stayed unmatched. Per the germline V gene, CDR1 is MDHEN and CDR2 is SYDVKM. The CDR3 DNA reads as TGTGCCAGCAGCAACCCAGGGGGTGTTTCCTACGAGCAGTACTTC. Its protein product is CASSNPGGVSYEQYF.

This clone was counted once. The CDR3, as DNA: TGTGCCAGCAGCAGTCGGACCGGGAACACTGAAGCTTTCTTT. Its translation: CASSSRTGNTEAFF. This chain links TRBV16 with TRBJ1-1; D is unclear. The CDR3 has 14 amino acids. CDR1 and CDR2 (germline): KGHSY, FQNENV. The ends were cut back, 5 bases at V and 1 base at J, with 11 bases in the middle.

In its sample, this clone was seen once. V and J are TRBV7-2 and TRBJ1-4, with D unclear. This CDR3 is 13 amino acids long. CDR1 SGHTA and CDR2 FQGNSA come from the germline V gene. Trimming took off 2 bases at V and 8 bases at J, with 9 bases between the two ends. CDR3 residues: CASSLLLREKLFF. For the CDR3, the DNA is TGTGCCAGCAGCTTACTTCTTCGGGAAAAACTGTTTTTT.

CDR3 sequence reads: CASSYSDRGFYEQYF. CDR3 coding DNA: TGTGCCAGCAGTTACTCCGACAGGGGGTTTTACGAGCAGTACTTC. The gene calls are TRBV6-5 and TRBJ2-7; 9 bases align to TRBD1. From germline, CDR1 is MNHEY and CDR2 SVGAGI. The CDR3 contains 15 residues. The V gene end was trimmed by 0 bases and the J gene end by 4 bases; junction bases not matched to a gene: 4.